This T cell receptor beta chain was sequenced for a study of blood T cell repertoires in COVID-19. Study-wide background: Whether acute or convalescent, the COVID-19 samples came from the United States, Italy and Spain. T cells, B-cell-depleted T cells, or PBMCs supplied cDNA or gDNA.

Seattle patients were enrolled during active infection and followed longitudinally. Authors' analysis steps: Amplification of reference gene primers was used by the study to estimate nucleated cell counts. The protocol was immunoSEQ multiplex PCR, while the TCRdb copy is restricted to in-frame clones and leaves out a portion. For V, J and clone size, that table is used; D and trimming come from the DNA. Here the sample spans about 330,000 clones, approximately 86% being singletons. Germline CDR1 is SGHTA and CDR2 is FQGTGA. The CDR3 is 13 amino acids. V lost 5 bases and J 1 base, leaving 8 bases between the germline ends.

The sequence was obtained from a man younger than 45 with COVID-19, enrolled during active disease. The chain is built from TRBV7-3 and TRBJ2-5, with no clear D. The sequenced sample consisted of peripheral blood. In DNA form, the CDR3 reads TGTGCCAGCAGCCCGATGGCCCAAGAGACCCAGTACTTC. Its protein product is CASSPMAQETQYF. The full variable domain, completed using reference TRBV7-3 and TRBJ2-5, is GAGVSQTPSNKVTEKGKYVELRCDPISGHTALYWYRQSLGQGPEFLIYFQGTGAADDSGLPNDRFFAVRPEGSVSTLKIQRTERGDSAVYLCASSPMAQETQYFGPGTRLLVL.